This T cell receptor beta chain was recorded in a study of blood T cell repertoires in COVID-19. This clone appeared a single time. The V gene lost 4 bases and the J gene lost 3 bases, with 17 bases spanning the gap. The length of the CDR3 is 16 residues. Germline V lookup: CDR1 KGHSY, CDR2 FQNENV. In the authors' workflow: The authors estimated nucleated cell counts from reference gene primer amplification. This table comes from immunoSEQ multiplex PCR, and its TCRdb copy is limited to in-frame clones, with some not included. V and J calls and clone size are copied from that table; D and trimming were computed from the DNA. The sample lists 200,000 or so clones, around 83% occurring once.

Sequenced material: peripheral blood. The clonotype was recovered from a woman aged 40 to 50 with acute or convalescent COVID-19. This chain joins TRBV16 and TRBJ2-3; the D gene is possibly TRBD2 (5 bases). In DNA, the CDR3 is TGTGCCAGCAGCCCGAAGCTAGCTGTTTGGACAGATACGCAGTATTTT. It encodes CASSPKLAVWTDTQYF.